This T cell receptor (beta chain) was identified during a study of T cells in Graves' hyperthyroidism and ophthalmopathy. General observations from the study: A model using 13 V-J features told ophthalmopathy apart from stable hyperthyroidism. Model predictions of ophthalmopathy came a median approximately 6 months before onset.

Individuals with ophthalmopathy presented a Clinical Activity Score of at least 3, a NOSPECS grade of at least 4 and a duration under 3 months. Each diagnosis drew on symptoms, thyroxine, TRAb, thyroid ultrasound and orbital computed tomography findings. V gave up 0 bases and J gave up 5 bases; unmatched junction bases: 6. Germline values: CDR1 LGHNA, CDR2 YNFKEQ. The CDR3 has 15 residues. This clonotype was counted ten times or more. Its antigen is unidentified. TCR beta CDR3 sequences were amplified from RNA transcripts. A set of HTBI primers served as the primers for a first-round RT-PCR of the TCR CDR3. TCRdb redid the calling of the multiplex PCR reads with MiXCR, one entry per CDR3 protein. In the table there are under 70,000 distinct CDR3 sequences, approximately 50% of which are singletons.

Sequenced input: blood. The clonotype originates from a woman aged 60 to 75 with Graves' ophthalmopathy. This rearrangement joins TRBV4-2 to TRBJ2-5; 7 bases match TRBD2. The CDR3 here is CASSQDQGGVETQYF. CDR3 coding DNA: TGTGCCAGCAGCCAAGATCAGGGAGGGGTTGAGACCCAGTACTTC.